The subject of this entry is one TCR beta chain. Antigen specificity is unknown. At the deep level, the assay was run. The data were produced by immunoSEQ multiplex PCR, yet TCRdb's version contains in-frame clones alone and is incomplete. This sample has under 1,900,000 clones, with approximately 98.5% found just once. The entry originates in a study of shared clonotypes between healthy human individuals. V was clipped by 5 bases and J by 6 bases, with 14 bases between them. The CDR3 spans 14 residues. Germline CDR1 reads MNHGY; CDR2 reads SAAAGT. Study outcomes and limitations: Some naive CD4 clonotypes, roughly 4.7%, turned up in common across a handful of donors.

The chain has TRBV6-8 and TRBJ2-1, with D perhaps matching TRBD2 (5 bases). The TCR was taken from a man aged 25-40 years in good health. The sequencing input was naive CD4+ T cells sorted from blood. The subset was: CD45RA+ positively selected. The CDR3: CASSGLLRINEQFF. The CDR3 DNA sequence: TGTGCCAGCAGTGGACTCCTTCGGATCAATGAGCAGTTCTTC.